The 15 T cell receptor beta chains below come from one sample, sequenced in a study of blood T cells in healthy people across ages. It was with a sample-barcoded 5' primer and a J-beta primer mix that a second PCR of roughly 7 to 12 cycles was run. TCRdb used MiXCR to reprocess the 5' RACE reads, holding one entry per CDR3 protein. Among around 800,000 distinct CDR3 sequences listed, roughly 46% were seen once. Sequencing input: blood. The receptor source for this set is a man older than 75 in good health.

This clonotype was seen ten or more times. The chain links TRBV12-3 or TRBV12-4 to TRBJ2-7; no reliable D call. CDR3 size: 12 residues. V shed 5 bases and J shed 6 bases, with 11 bases lying between them. The CDR3 loop reads CASSPGPVEQYF. In DNA, the CDR3 is TGTGCCAGCAGTCCCGGACCTGTCGAGCAGTACTTC.

This chain connects TRBV6-1 to TRBJ2-2; D remains unclear. Looked up from germline, CDR1 is MNHNS and CDR2 is SASEGT. V was shortened by 1 base and J by 3 bases, with 9 bases between the two germline ends. The CDR3 has 15 amino acids. CDR3 loop: CASSEVVEYTGELFF. CDR3 in DNA: TGTGCCAGCAGTGAAGTTGTTGAGTACACCGGGGAGCTGTTTTTT.

In its sample, this clonotype was seen once. The rearrangement joins TRBV7-2 to TRBJ2-7, with 12 nucleotides matching TRBD2. Germline CDR1 reads SGHTA; CDR2 reads FQGNSA. This CDR3 has 17 residues. With 1 base clipped from V and 10 bases from J, the junction kept 14 bases outside the gene matches. As DNA, the CDR3 is TGTGCCAGCAGCTTAGAGCCGGGACTAGCGGGCTTGAGTCTCCAGTACTTC. Translating it yields CASSLEPGLAGLSLQYF.

Of note for this clonotype: At one of its ends the junction is not consistent with the germline gene, which may arise from a read error. The chain recombines TRBV7-9 with TRBJ2-4; possible D gene TRBD2, 6 bases. The length of the CDR3 is 18 residues. Germline CDR1 and CDR2: SEHNR and FQNEAQ (reference sequence). CDR3 amino acids: CASSPGGGAQVAKDIQYF. CDR3 coding DNA: TGTGCCAGCAGCCCCGGTGGAGGGGCCCAAGTAGCCAAAGACATTCAGTACTTC. Together with reference TRBV7-9 and TRBJ2-4, the CDR3 gives the full variable domain: DTGVSQNPRHKITKRGQNVTFRCDPISEHNRLYWYRQTLGQGPEFLTYFQNEAQLEKSRLLSDRFSAERPKGSFSTLEIQRTEQGDSAMYLCASSPGGGAQVAKDIQYFGAGTRLSVL.

This chain connects TRBV5-1 to TRBJ2-3, with TRBD1 matching 9 bases. CDR3 length: 15 amino acids. V gave up 4 bases and J gave up 2 bases; unmatched junction bases: 5. Germline V gene lookup returns CDR1 SGHRS and CDR2 YFSETQ. The CDR3 region is CASSPWTGATDTQYF. The CDR3 DNA reads as TGCGCCAGCAGCCCCTGGACAGGGGCCACAGATACGCAGTATTTT.

The chain joins TRBV7-8 to TRBJ2-7; D is ambiguous. The CDR3 totals 14 residues. The V end lost 1 base, the J end lost 2 bases, and 9 bases lay between the germline ends. Germline values: CDR1 SGHVS, CDR2 FQNEAQ. The CDR3 nucleotides read TGTGCCAGCAGCTTAGGAGCTAGGGCCTACGAGCAGTACTTC. Its translation: CASSLGARAYEQYF.

This clonotype appeared a single time. This chain uses TRBV20-1 with TRBJ2-6; no definite D call. The germline V gene has CDR1 DFQATT and CDR2 SNEGSKA (reference sequence). V was shortened by 5 bases and J by 0 bases, with 14 bases between the two germline ends. This CDR3 contains 16 residues. The CDR3 DNA is TGCAGTGCTTCCTCGTCGGGCCCCTCTGGGGCCAACGTCCTGACTTTC. As protein: CSASSSGPSGANVLTF.

There are many counts of this clonotype. The chain links TRBV7-2 to TRBJ2-1, with TRBD2 matching 9 bases. V dropped 7 bases and J dropped 7; count of bases not matched to a gene: 11. CDR1 and CDR2 from the germline V gene are SGHTA and FQGNSA. This CDR3 is built from 15 residues. The CDR3 reads CASTLSTSGLNEQFF. The CDR3 nucleotides are TGTGCCAGCACCCTAAGCACTAGCGGGTTGAATGAGCAGTTCTTC.

V gene TRBV11-3 combines with J gene TRBJ2-3; a weak D match, TRBD1 (5 bases). This CDR3 has 15 residues. Germline CDR1 and CDR2: SGHNT and YENEEA. Trimming stripped 7 bases from V and 2 bases from J, with 16 bases between. CDR3 DNA: TGTGCCAGCACCTTCAAGACGACAGACACAGATACGCAGTATTTT. Translating gives CASTFKTTDTDTQYF.

The chain joins TRBV29-1 to TRBJ2-3, with D perhaps matching TRBD2 (5 bases). This CDR3 is 13 amino acids long. Between the trimmed V and J ends, which lost 4 bases and 6 bases, there was a span of 14 bases. The germline V gene has CDR1 SQVTM and CDR2 ANQGSEA. The CDR3 loop reads CSVARAERDTQYF. In nucleotides, the CDR3 is TGCAGCGTTGCGAGGGCGGAGCGGGATACGCAGTATTTT.

The V call is TRBV7-2, the J call TRBJ2-5, with D uncertain. Germline loops: CDR1 SGHTA, CDR2 FQGNSA. Trimming removed 5 bases at V and 5 bases at J, with 12 bases between. CDR3 length equals 13 residues. The CDR3 loop is CASSANLGETQYF. CDR3 DNA sequence: TGTGCCAGCAGCGCGAATTTGGGGGAGACCCAGTACTTC.

The rearrangement links TRBV9 to TRBJ2-5, with D unclear. Trimming removed 0 bases from V and 1 base from J, with 7 bases in between. The CDR3 has 14 amino acids. Germline V gene data show CDR1 as SGDLS and CDR2 as YYNGEE. The CDR3 reads CASSVEQSQETQYF. The CDR3 DNA reads TGTGCCAGCAGCGTAGAACAGAGCCAAGAGACCCAGTACTTC.

Remarks on this clonotype: At one end the junction does not follow the germline gene, possibly because of a read error. The J gene is TRBJ2-3, the V gene TRBV4-3; the match to TRBD2 covers 13 bases. Germline-derived CDR1 and CDR2 are LGHNA and YSLEER. The CDR3 length is 16 residues. For the CDR3, the DNA is TGCGCCAGCAGCCGCGGGACTAGCGGGAACACAGATGCGCAGTATTTT. Protein sequence: CASSRGTSGNTDAQYF.

The chain recombines TRBV2 with TRBJ2-1; TRBD2 agrees at 9 bases. The CDR3 length is 15 residues. CDR1 is SNHLY and CDR2 is FYNNEI in the germline V gene. Germline trimming cut 4 bases from V and 6 bases from J; bases unmatched to any gene: 7. The chain's CDR3 is CASSAALAGSNEQFF. The CDR3 DNA reads TGTGCCAGCAGTGCAGCACTAGCGGGTTCCAATGAGCAGTTCTTC. The full variable domain, with the rest looked up from reference TRBV2 and TRBJ2-1, is EPEVTQTPSHQVTQMGQEVILRCVPISNHLYFYWYRQILGQKVEFLVSFYNNEISEKSEIFDDQFSVERPDGSNFTLKIRSTKLEDSAMYFCASSAALAGSNEQFFGPGTRLTVL.

The chain links TRBV6-5 to TRBJ2-7; 7 nucleotides align to TRBD1. Germline V lookup: CDR1 MNHEY, CDR2 SVGAGI. V gave up 4 bases and J gave up 6 bases; unmatched junction bases: 12. The CDR3 is 15 residues long. For the CDR3, the DNA is TGTGCCAGCAGTTCCGGACGTGACAGGGCTGGCGAGCAGTACTTC. Translating it yields CASSSGRDRAGEQYF.